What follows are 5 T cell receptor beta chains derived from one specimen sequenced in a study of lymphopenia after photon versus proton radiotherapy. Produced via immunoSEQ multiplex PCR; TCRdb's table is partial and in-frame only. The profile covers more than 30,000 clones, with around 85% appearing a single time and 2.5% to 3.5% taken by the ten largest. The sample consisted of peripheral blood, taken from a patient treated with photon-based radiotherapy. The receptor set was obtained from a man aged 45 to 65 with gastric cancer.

Here the CDR3 DNA reads TGTGCCACCAGCAGGTACAGGGGCCCCACCTACGAGCAGTACTTC. Residues: CATSRYRGPTYEQYF. The chain couples TRBV15 to TRBJ2-7, with 7 bases aligning to TRBD1. The CDR3 sequence is 15 residues long. Germline CDR1 LNHNV, CDR2 YYDKDF (reference sequence). After removal of 3 bases from V and 2 bases from J, the junction contained 7 bases not matched to a gene.

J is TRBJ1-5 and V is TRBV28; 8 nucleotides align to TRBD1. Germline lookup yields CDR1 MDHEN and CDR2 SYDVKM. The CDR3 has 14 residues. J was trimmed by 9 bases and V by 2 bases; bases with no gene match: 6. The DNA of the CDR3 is TGTGCCAGCAGTTTAACAGGGGGGTATACGCCCCAGCATTTT. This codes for CASSLTGGYTPQHF.

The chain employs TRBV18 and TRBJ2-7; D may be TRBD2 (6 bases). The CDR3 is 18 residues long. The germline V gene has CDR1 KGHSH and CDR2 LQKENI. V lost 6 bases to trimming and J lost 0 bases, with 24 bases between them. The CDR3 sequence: CASSNGRGTAGFSYEQYF. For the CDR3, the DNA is TGTGCCAGCTCCAACGGCCGGGGCACGGCGGGATTCTCCTACGAGCAGTACTTC.

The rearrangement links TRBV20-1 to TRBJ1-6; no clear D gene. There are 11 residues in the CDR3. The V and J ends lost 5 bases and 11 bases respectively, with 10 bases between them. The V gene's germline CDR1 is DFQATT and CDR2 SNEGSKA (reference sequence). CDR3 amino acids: CSAPGETPLHF. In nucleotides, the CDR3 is TGCAGTGCTCCCGGAGAGACACCCCTCCACTTT.

The CDR3 is CASSPRGRNTGELFF. DNA for the CDR3: TGTGCCAGCTCACCTCGTGGTCGGAACACCGGGGAGCTGTTTTTT. The rearrangement uses TRBV18 and TRBJ2-2; D is undetermined. CDR1 and CDR2 (germline): KGHSH, LQKENI. The V and J ends lost 3 bases and 1 base respectively, with 9 bases between them. This CDR3 contains 15 residues.